The present TCR beta chain was sequenced within a study of PD-L1 blockade in urothelial cancer. About the research overall: Once treatment had started, blood was analyzed at 3 weeks (second dose) and again at 6 weeks.

TCRdb's copy holds only in-frame clones and misses some; the assay was immunoSEQ multiplex PCR. The top ten clones hold roughly 1.7% of a sample with about 120,000 clones, around nine tenths of them seen once. Time point indicated: peripheral blood 6 weeks after treatment start. This CDR3 contains 15 residues. CDR1 is MNHEY, CDR2 SVGAGI, per germline. V lost 1 base to trimming and J lost 7 bases; unmatched junction nucleotides: 4. A few counts support this clone. This clonotype was obtained from a man aged 55-75 years with urothelial cancer. This rearrangement joins TRBV6-5 to TRBJ2-2; 9 bases fit TRBD2. The sample consisted of PBMCs, taken around atezolizumab (anti-PD-L1) treatment. Here the CDR3 DNA reads TGTGCCAGCAGTTACTGGCGGGGGGGCAACGGGGAGCTGTTTTTT. This encodes CASSYWRGGNGELFF.